This TCR beta chain was sequenced in a study of cytomegalovirus exposure and HLA in healthy donors. General study points: Sequencing had likely introduced a cluster of highly shared sequence variants as an artifact. Per a prior analysis, the majority of TCR beta V segments were productive roughly 87% or roughly 30% of the time.

It was with 60 Vbeta and 13 Jbeta primers that the PCR ran. TCRdb's table, derived via immunoSEQ multiplex PCR, lists solely in-frame clones and lacks some. Of about 130,000 clones in the sample, around 80% are singletons; the top ten hold around 2.2%. Worth noting for this clone: No antigen is known for it.

This CDR3 has 15 residues. The germline gives CDR1 LNHDA, CDR2 SQIVND (reference sequence). With 2 bases removed from V and 9 bases from J, the gap between germline ends came to 19 bases. The chain employs TRBV19 and TRBJ1-2; D is possibly TRBD1 (6 bases). The clonotype originates from a man aged 30 to 45 in good health and CMV-seronegative. The sequencing sample was made of PBMCs. CDR3 region: CASSIPEAGVASYTF. CDR3 bases: TGTGCCAGTAGTATACCGGAGGCAGGGGTCGCGAGCTACACCTTC. The full variable domain, its missing parts supplied by reference TRBV19 and TRBJ1-2, is DGGITQSPKYLFRKEGQNVTLSCEQNLNHDAMYWYRQDPGQGLRLIYYSQIVNDFQKGDIAEGYSVSREKKESFPLTVTSAQKNPTAFYLCASSIPEAGVASYTFGSGTRLTVV.